The clone carrying this T cell receptor (beta chain) is labeled medium-sized (0.01 to 0.1%). The target antigen is unknown. Original methodology: CDR3 was compared across clinicopathological groups, and the resulting differences were used to build a distant-metastasis classifier for papillary thyroid cancer. TCRdb re-analyzed the PCR reads using MiXCR. TCRdb assigned the V and J calls; the authors' analysis was not used. The sample consists of 31,000 or so clones, 15% to 20% of them appearing once. These data originate in a study of metastatic and nonmetastatic thyroid tumors. Looking at the study overall: Where malignant and benign thyroid patients were concerned, repertoires were compared across blood and tumor or nodule tissue. General study findings and limits: Malignant thyroid tumors reportedly exceeded benign nodules significantly in TCR beta diversity, with the difference appearing in blood and tumor.

None of the patients had undergone any treatment ahead of thyroid surgery. The length of the CDR3 is 12 residues. V lost 4 bases, J lost 6 bases, and 2 bases stayed unmatched. The V gene's germline CDR1 is KGHDR and CDR2 SFDVKD. Sequencing was done on a sample of blood. The chain couples TRBV24-1 to TRBJ2-7, with 7 nucleotides matching TRBD2. This clonotype originated in a female donor with papillary thyroid cancer or a benign thyroid nodule (not recorded which). Some clones in this sample may be carry-over from other donors' samples. The CDR3 protein is CATSEWGGEQYF. The DNA for the CDR3 is TGTGCCACCAGTGAGTGGGGGGGCGAGCAGTACTTC.